The 30 T cell receptor beta chains given below trace back to one sample, sequenced in a study of cytomegalovirus exposure and HLA in healthy donors. The PCR used 60 Vbeta and 13 Jbeta primers. Sequencing used immunoSEQ multiplex PCR; TCRdb keeps in-frame clones, though not all of them. The table lists tens of thousands of clones, about three quarters of them singletons. Sequencing was carried out using PBMCs. Receptors originate from a male donor in good health and CMV-seropositive.

This chain links TRBV19 with TRBJ2-7, with 11 bases matching TRBD1. Trimming cost V 5 bases and J 0 bases; bases outside gene matches: 6. Germline V CDR1 and CDR2: LNHDA, SQIVND (reference sequence). The CDR3 has 16 residues. CDR3 bases: TGTGCCAGTAGTCCAGGGACAGGGGGGTACTCCTACGAGCAGTACTTC. Protein sequence: CASSPGTGGYSYEQYF. Filled out from reference TRBV19 and TRBJ2-7, the complete variable domain reads DGGITQSPKYLFRKEGQNVTLSCEQNLNHDAMYWYRQDPGQGLRLIYYSQIVNDFQKGDIAEGYSVSREKKESFPLTVTSAQKNPTAFYLCASSPGTGGYSYEQYFGPGTRLTVT.

V usage is TRBV28 and J usage is TRBJ1-6; 7 positions match TRBD1. CDR3 length equals 16 residues. After removal of 6 bases from V and 0 bases from J, the junction contained 5 bases not matched to a gene. Germline assignment: CDR1 MDHEN and CDR2 SYDVKM. The CDR3 DNA reads as TGTGCCAGCAGCTACGGGACAGACTCCTATAATTCACCCCTCCACTTT. It translates to CASSYGTDSYNSPLHF.

This chain uses TRBV5-5 with TRBJ2-1; 10 bases fit TRBD1. J lost 8 bases, V lost 5 bases, and 10 bases had no gene match. The CDR3 length is 15 residues. Germline V lookup: CDR1 SGHKS, CDR2 YYEKEE (reference sequence). CDR3 bases: TGTGCCAGCAGTGGGGACAGGGGATCGGCTTATGAGCAGTTCTTC. Translating gives CASSGDRGSAYEQFF.

The chain links TRBV5-1 to TRBJ2-2, with 10 bases fitting TRBD2. CDR1 and CDR2 from the germline V gene are SGHRS and YFSETQ. The length of the CDR3 is 16 residues. J lost 8 bases, V lost 0 bases, and 7 bases had no gene match. The CDR3 coding sequence is TGCGCCAGCAGCTTGGAGGTAGCGGGAGGATCTGGGGAGCTGTTTTTT. It specifies CASSLEVAGGSGELFF.

The chain is built from TRBV11-2 and TRBJ2-7; TRBD2 matches 14 bases. V shed 5 bases, J shed 2 bases, and the junction held 11 bases outside the gene matches. Looked up from germline, CDR1 is SGHAT and CDR2 is FQNNGV. There are 18 residues in the CDR3. The CDR3 nucleotides read TGTGCCAGCAGCCCGACTAGCGGGGGGGGCTTGGGGACCTACGAGCAGTACTTC. Translating gives CASSPTSGGGLGTYEQYF.

The J gene is TRBJ2-1, the V gene TRBV11-2, with 13 bases matching TRBD2. Germline V CDR1 and CDR2: SGHAT, FQNNGV. J lost 4 bases, V lost 0 bases, and 6 bases had no gene match. CDR3 length: 18 residues. The CDR3 region is CASSLENQGLAGYNEQFF. The DNA of the CDR3 is TGTGCCAGCAGCTTAGAAAATCAGGGACTAGCGGGGTACAATGAGCAGTTCTTC.

This rearrangement joins TRBV19 to TRBJ2-2; weak D call: TRBD2 (5 bases). CDR1 and CDR2 from the germline V gene are LNHDA and SQIVND (reference sequence). The CDR3 spans 13 residues. Trimming shortened V by 6 bases and J by 4 bases, and 9 bases separated the two germline ends. The chain's CDR3 is CASRPGVTGELFF. CDR3 DNA: TGTGCCAGTAGACCCGGGGTCACCGGGGAGCTGTTTTTT.

The chain carries TRBV11-2 and TRBJ1-2, with D maybe TRBD1 (6 bases). The CDR3 has 17 amino acids. Germline assignment: CDR1 SGHAT and CDR2 FQNNGV. V shed 0 bases and J shed 2 bases, with 16 bases lying between them. The CDR3 bases are TGTGCCAGCAGCTTAGATGGTCCGACAAGGGGGAACTATGGCTACACCTTC. Its translation: CASSLDGPTRGNYGYTF.

This clone appeared once. The chain recombines TRBV7-9 with TRBJ2-7; tentatively, D is TRBD2 (5 bases). CDR1 and CDR2 (germline): SEHNR, FQNEAQ (reference sequence). V lost 5 bases, J lost 5 bases, and 13 bases lay in between. The CDR3 spans 13 residues. As DNA, the CDR3 is TGTGCCAGCAGCCCGGACGGGATCAACGAGCAGTACTTC. It yields the protein CASSPDGINEQYF.

V is TRBV5-1 and J is TRBJ2-2; no clear D. The germline gives CDR1 SGHRS, CDR2 YFSETQ. The CDR3 is 12 residues long. V was cut by 0 bases and J by 7 bases, with 4 bases left in between. The CDR3 nucleotides are TGCGCCAGCAGCTTGGACTACGGGGAGCTGTTTTTT. Protein product: CASSLDYGELFF.

The chain has TRBV14 and TRBJ2-1, with D possibly being TRBD2 (6 bases). Deletions cut 5 bases from V and 9 bases from J, with 23 bases between. The germline CDR1 and CDR2 sequences are SGHDN and FVKESK. This CDR3 comprises 16 residues. The CDR3 reads CASSVIGGLRPGEQFF. DNA of the CDR3: TGTGCCAGCAGCGTGATCGGGGGACTCCGACCGGGTGAGCAGTTCTTC. The full variable domain, in which reference TRBV14 and TRBJ2-1 provide the parts outside the CDR3, is EAGVTQFPSHSVIEKGQTVTLRCDPISGHDNLYWYRRVMGKEIKFLLHFVKESKQDESGMPNNRFLAERTGGTYSTLKVQPAELEDSGVYFCASSVIGGLRPGEQFFGPGTRLTVL.

This clone was observed a few times. This sequence joins TRBV30 and TRBJ2-7, with 9 nucleotides matching TRBD2. The germline gives CDR1 GTSNPN, CDR2 SVGIG (reference sequence). V shed 1 base, J shed 5 bases, and the junction held 9 bases outside the gene matches. CDR3 length: 15 residues. Here the CDR3 reads CAWSGTGTSFDEQYF. The DNA for the CDR3 is TGTGCCTGGAGTGGCACCGGGACTAGCTTCGACGAGCAGTACTTC.

This chain uses TRBV28 with TRBJ1-2, with 7 nucleotides matching TRBD1. The CDR3 covers 15 residues. V dropped 5 bases and J dropped 3; count of bases not matched to a gene: 9. Germline values: CDR1 MDHEN, CDR2 SYDVKM. This chain's CDR3 is CASSPVWGQYYGYTF. In DNA form, the CDR3 reads TGTGCCAGCAGTCCCGTTTGGGGACAGTACTATGGCTACACCTTC.

The V gene is TRBV5-4, the J gene TRBJ1-2, with D possibly TRBD1 on 6 matching bases. CDR1 is SGHNT and CDR2 is YYREEE in the germline V gene (reference sequence). V lost 0 bases, J lost 3 bases, and 12 bases lay in between. The CDR3 loop spans 15 amino acids. CDR3 in amino acids: CASSLDSGVDYGYTF. Written as DNA, the CDR3 is TGTGCCAGCAGCTTGGACTCAGGGGTGGACTATGGCTACACCTTC.

In this sample, this clone turned up once. The gene calls are TRBV19 and TRBJ2-2; the D gene is possibly TRBD1 (5 bases). In germline, CDR1 is LNHDA, CDR2 SQIVND (reference sequence). This CDR3 has 15 amino acids. V was shortened by 3 bases and J by 4 bases, with 12 bases between the two germline ends. Here the CDR3 reads CASSMPGSVTGELFF. The CDR3 nucleotides are TGTGCCAGTAGTATGCCAGGGTCGGTCACCGGGGAGCTGTTTTTT.

The V call is TRBV9, the J call TRBJ2-5; 9 nucleotides align to TRBD2. The germline V gene encodes CDR1 SGDLS and CDR2 YYNGEE. The CDR3 has 16 residues. V gave up 2 bases and J gave up 2 bases; unmatched junction bases: 7. This CDR3 reads CASSVAGGPGQETQYF. CDR3 nucleotides: TGTGCCAGCAGCGTTGCGGGGGGGCCAGGGCAAGAGACCCAGTACTTC.

The V call is TRBV5-1, the J call TRBJ1-2, with TRBD1 matching over 8 bases. The germline V gene encodes CDR1 SGHRS and CDR2 YFSETQ. CDR3 size: 16 residues. The trim removed 4 bases at V and 1 base at J, leaving 9 bases unmatched. Here the CDR3 reads CASSAPDRGNNYGYTF. Written as DNA, the CDR3 is TGCGCCAGCAGCGCCCCTGACAGGGGAAATAACTATGGCTACACCTTC.

The V and J genes are TRBV18 and TRBJ1-2; 10 bases are shared with TRBD1. Germline V lookup: CDR1 KGHSH, CDR2 LQKENI. CDR3 size: 19 residues. Losses at the gene ends were 3 bases for V and 1 base for J; bases not matched to a gene: 14. The CDR3 region is CASSPLGQGESSGNYGYTF. The DNA of the CDR3 is TGTGCCAGCTCACCTCTCGGACAGGGGGAAAGTAGCGGTAACTATGGCTACACCTTC.

This clone was recorded only once. This chain uses TRBV2 with TRBJ1-5, with D perhaps matching TRBD1 (5 bases). There are 15 residues in the CDR3. The ends were cut back, 3 bases at V and 3 bases at J, with 12 bases in the middle. Germline V gene sequence: CDR1 SNHLY, CDR2 FYNNEI. The CDR3 bases are TGTGCCAGCAGTGATAGCGGGGGGACCAATCAGCCCCAGCATTTT. As protein: CASSDSGGTNQPQHF.

CDR3 DNA: TGTGCCAGCAGCCGCGGGCTCAGTGGGGCCCAGCATTTT. Translation gives CASSRGLSGAQHF. This chain uses TRBV5-6 with TRBJ1-5; unclear D gene. CDR3 size: 13 residues. Germline-derived CDR1 and CDR2 are SGHDT and YYEEEE. The V end lost 4 bases, the J end lost 11 bases, and 16 bases lay between the germline ends.

The V gene is TRBV2, the J gene TRBJ2-5; TRBD2 is a possible D gene (5 bases). Trimming pared 3 bases from V and 4 bases from J, leaving 15 bases between. Germline V CDR1 and CDR2: SNHLY, FYNNEI. The CDR3 has 15 amino acids. This CDR3 reads CASSDGEPQVETQYF. In nucleotides, the CDR3 is TGTGCCAGCAGTGACGGGGAACCCCAGGTAGAGACCCAGTACTTC.

In its sample, this clone was seen a few times. The rearrangement joins TRBV25-1 to TRBJ2-1, with 14 bases aligning to TRBD2. The V gene end was trimmed by 4 bases and the J gene end by 6 bases; junction bases not matched to a gene: 11. Germline assignment: CDR1 MGHDK and CDR2 SYGVNS. This CDR3 spans 18 amino acids. This CDR3 is CASSGTRLAGGPLNEQFF. The CDR3 DNA follows: TGTGCCAGCAGTGGAACCCGACTAGCGGGGGGGCCACTCAATGAGCAGTTCTTC. Combining the CDR3 with reference TRBV25-1 and TRBJ2-1 gives the whole variable domain EADIYQTPRYLVIGTGKKITLECSQTMGHDKMYWYQQDPGMELHLIHYSYGVNSTEKGDLSSESTVSRIRTEHFPLTLESARPSHTSQYLCASSGTRLAGGPLNEQFFGPGTRLTVL.

The rearrangement uses TRBV2 and TRBJ2-1; 10 positions match TRBD2. CDR1 and CDR2 from the germline V gene are SNHLY and FYNNEI. This CDR3 region has 16 residues. Trimming cost V 8 bases and J 8 bases; bases outside gene matches: 15. DNA of the CDR3: TGTGCCAGCCTGTGGTCTAGCGGGAGTTTCAGGGATGAGCAGTTCTTC. Its translation: CASLWSSGSFRDEQFF.

This chain uses TRBV27 with TRBJ2-3; tentative D call: TRBD2 (5 bases). Trimming shortened V by 1 base and J by 2 bases, and 10 bases separated the two germline ends. The CDR3 is made up of 15 amino acids. Germline V gene lookup returns CDR1 MNHEY and CDR2 SMNVEV (reference sequence). The CDR3 DNA sequence: TGTGCCAGCAGTTTATGGCGGGCCACCACAGATACGCAGTATTTT. Protein sequence: CASSLWRATTDTQYF.

The chain recombines TRBV28 with TRBJ2-5; TRBD2 matches at 10 bases. The DNA end is more similar to TRBJ2-7, so the J call may be wrong. CDR3 size: 14 residues. Germline CDR1 reads MDHEN; CDR2 reads SYDVKM. This CDR3 reads CASSLGLAEHEQYF. CDR3 nucleotides: TGTGCCAGCAGTCTAGGACTAGCGGAACACGAGCAGTACTTC.

The chain combines TRBV4-1 with TRBJ1-5, with TRBD1 matching over 11 bases. Trimming cost V 0 bases and J 3 bases; bases outside gene matches: 4. The CDR3 loop spans 17 amino acids. Looked up from germline, CDR1 is MGHRA and CDR2 is YSYEKL. The CDR3, as DNA: TGCGCCAGCAGCCAAGATACGGGACAGGGGGACAATCAGCCCCAGCATTTT. This translates into CASSQDTGQGDNQPQHF.

This sequence joins TRBV28 and TRBJ1-2; 12 positions match TRBD1. The V segment lost 4 bases and the J segment 6 bases; nucleotides outside the gene matches: 15. Per the germline V gene, CDR1 is MDHEN and CDR2 is SYDVKM. CDR3 length equals 18 residues. The CDR3 loop reads CASSSQGTGGVIVNGYTF. The CDR3 nucleotides read TGTGCCAGCAGTTCCCAAGGGACAGGGGGCGTCATAGTCAATGGCTACACCTTC.

This chain joins TRBV28 and TRBJ1-4; TRBD1 matches at 7 bases. Germline V lookup: CDR1 MDHEN, CDR2 SYDVKM. This CDR3 comprises 16 residues. Trimming cost V 1 base and J 5 bases; bases outside gene matches: 7. This chain's CDR3 is CASSLFPGQRNEKLFF. The CDR3 DNA follows: TGTGCCAGCAGTTTATTCCCGGGACAGCGAAATGAAAAACTGTTTTTT.

This clone was counted a few times. The chain uses TRBV19 and TRBJ1-5; D is possibly TRBD1 (6 bases). The ends were cut back, 4 bases at V and 7 bases at J, with 11 bases in the middle. Per germline, CDR1 LNHDA and CDR2 SQIVND (reference sequence). The CDR3 covers 13 residues. The CDR3 spells CASSTGGGQPQHF. The CDR3 bases are TGTGCCAGTAGTACGGGGGGCGGACAGCCCCAGCATTTT.

This clone showed up just once. The rearrangement joins TRBV27 to TRBJ2-5, with TRBD1 identical over 8 bases. The CDR3 totals 14 residues. Germline loops: CDR1 MNHEY, CDR2 SMNVEV (reference sequence). V lost 6 bases, J lost 5 bases, and 8 bases stayed unmatched. The CDR3 protein is CASSWTGTVETQYF. Written as DNA, the CDR3 is TGTGCCAGCAGCTGGACAGGGACTGTGGAGACCCAGTACTTC.